Listed here are 8 T cell receptor beta chains from one sample, sequenced in a study of blood T cell repertoires in COVID-19. TCRdb keeps only in-frame clones here, not all; method: immunoSEQ multiplex PCR. The sample holds approximately 90,000 clones; more than 70% are singletons and the top ten take about 15%. Sequenced: peripheral blood. These TCRs come from a human donor in a cohort sampled during active COVID-19.

This chain joins TRBV27 and TRBJ2-3; weak D call: TRBD2 (5 bases). The CDR3 is made up of 14 amino acids. V was pared by 8 bases and J by 2 bases, with 14 bases between. Looked up from germline, CDR1 is MNHEY and CDR2 is SMNVEV (reference sequence). CDR3 in DNA: TGTGCCAGCCGCGAAAGCGGACCCACAGATACGCAGTATTTT. Residues: CASRESGPTDTQYF.

This rearrangement joins TRBV5-1 to TRBJ2-7; TRBD1 matches at 10 bases. V shed 3 bases, J shed 5 bases, and the junction held 5 bases outside the gene matches. Germline assignment: CDR1 SGHRS and CDR2 YFSETQ. This CDR3 contains 14 residues. The CDR3 DNA sequence: TGCGCCAGCAGCTCGGGACAGGGGTCAGACGAGCAGTACTTC. Translating it yields CASSSGQGSDEQYF.

The chain joins TRBV14 to TRBJ1-2; a weak D match, TRBD1 (5 bases). This CDR3 has 12 amino acids. V was shortened by 1 base and J by 8 bases, with 8 bases between the two germline ends. Germline CDR1 is SGHDN and CDR2 is FVKESK. CDR3 region: CASSQVNRGYTF. Written as DNA, the CDR3 is TGTGCCAGCAGCCAAGTTAACAGGGGCTACACCTTC. Full variable domain (missing parts from reference TRBV14 and TRBJ1-2): EAGVTQFPSHSVIEKGQTVTLRCDPISGHDNLYWYRRVMGKEIKFLLHFVKESKQDESGMPNNRFLAERTGGTYSTLKVQPAELEDSGVYFCASSQVNRGYTFGSGTRLTVV.

The gene calls are TRBV12-5 and TRBJ1-1; TRBD1 is a possible D gene (5 bases). The germline V gene has CDR1 LGHNT and CDR2 FRNRAP. Between the trimmed V and J ends, which lost 5 bases and 1 base, there was a span of 11 bases. CDR3 length: 14 residues. CDR3 protein: CASGPSGPNTEAFF. CDR3 DNA: TGTGCTAGTGGTCCATCAGGGCCGAACACTGAAGCTTTCTTT.

This chain uses TRBV2 with TRBJ1-5; D gene ambiguous. The CDR3 consists of 15 residues. Per germline, CDR1 SNHLY and CDR2 FYNNEI. Trimming took 3 bases from V and 7 from J, leaving 16 bases between them. DNA of the CDR3: TGTGCCAGCAGTGATCTAGGCTCCCTATGGCAGCCCCAGCATTTT. This translates into CASSDLGSLWQPQHF. The full variable domain, with the rest looked up from reference TRBV2 and TRBJ1-5, is EPEVTQTPSHQVTQMGQEVILRCVPISNHLYFYWYRQILGQKVEFLVSFYNNEISEKSEIFDDQFSVERPDGSNFTLKIRSTKLEDSAMYFCASSDLGSLWQPQHFGDGTRLSIL.

This clone was observed a handful of times. The chain joins TRBV6-6 to TRBJ1-2; D is perhaps TRBD1 (6 bases). Trimming removed 6 bases from V and 8 bases from J, with 16 bases in between. The CDR3 is 13 amino acids. CDR1 and CDR2 (germline): MNHNY, SVGAGI (reference sequence). This chain's CDR3 is CASRPTGIGGYTF. Written as DNA, the CDR3 is TGTGCCAGCAGGCCTACAGGGATAGGAGGCTACACCTTC.

The chain uses TRBV18 and TRBJ2-5, with TRBD2 identical over 9 bases. Germline V CDR1 and CDR2: KGHSH, LQKENI. The CDR3 is made up of 15 amino acids. V lost 6 bases and J lost 1; bases outside the gene matches: 6. The CDR3 reads CASSPGSGSQETQYF. CDR3 nucleotides: TGTGCCAGCTCCCCGGGTAGCGGGAGCCAAGAGACCCAGTACTTC.

The J gene is TRBJ1-6, the V gene TRBV27; D might be TRBD1 (5 bases). The V end lost 6 bases, the J end lost 7 bases, and 16 bases lay between the germline ends. The CDR3 is made up of 15 amino acids. CDR1 and CDR2 from the germline V gene are MNHEY and SMNVEV (reference sequence). The CDR3 DNA follows: TGTGCCAGCAGGCCCCCGGGGGTCTGGAATTCACCCCTCCACTTT. This codes for CASRPPGVWNSPLHF.